The 19 T cell receptor beta chains reported below all come from one sample, sequenced in a study of T cells in Graves' hyperthyroidism and ophthalmopathy. TCR beta CDR3 regions were amplified from RNA transcripts. HTBI primers drove first-round RT-PCR of the TCR CDR3. TCRdb fed the multiplex PCR reads into MiXCR, producing one record per CDR3 protein. The sample carries a few hundred thousand distinct CDR3 sequences, roughly 15% recorded once. The sequencing input was blood. All receptors come from a woman aged 40 to 50 with Graves' hyperthyroidism that later progressed to Graves' ophthalmopathy.

This clonotype was detected ten times or more. The rearrangement uses TRBV2 and TRBJ1-6; D is ambiguous. The CDR3 consists of 12 residues. V was shortened by 3 bases and J by 7 bases, with 4 bases between the two germline ends. Germline CDR1 is SNHLY and CDR2 is FYNNEI. The DNA of the CDR3 is TGTGCCAGCAGTGACGAGAATTCACCCCTCCACTTT. Encoded protein: CASSDENSPLHF.

The chain uses TRBV27 and TRBJ1-5; perhaps TRBD1 as D (6 bases). V shed 8 bases and J shed 0 bases, with 14 bases lying between them. The CDR3 sequence is 15 residues long. From germline, CDR1 is MNHEY and CDR2 SMNVEV (reference sequence). CDR3 bases: TGTGCCAGCGGCACCCAGGGGAATAGCAATCAGCCCCAGCATTTT. It encodes CASGTQGNSNQPQHF.

This clonotype occurred once. At one end, the junction sequence differs from germline, possibly due to a read error. The V and J genes are TRBV20-1 and TRBJ2-7; D is ambiguous. This CDR3 is 13 amino acids long. Germline V CDR1 and CDR2: DFQATT, SNEGSKA (reference sequence). The CDR3 spells CSARDIETYDQYF. CDR3 nucleotides: TGCAGTGCTAGAGATATAGAAACCTACGATCAGTACTTC.

This clonotype was detected many times. This chain uses TRBV6-1 with TRBJ2-1, with D possibly matching TRBD2 (5 bases). Looked up from germline, CDR1 is MNHNS and CDR2 is SASEGT. The CDR3 runs 15 residues. V was trimmed by 5 bases and J by 2 bases, leaving 13 bases between them. CDR3: CASSTPAVTYNEQFF. The CDR3 DNA reads as TGTGCCAGCAGTACCCCAGCGGTTACCTACAATGAGCAGTTCTTC.

The genes are TRBV6-1 and TRBJ1-1; tentative D call: TRBD1 (6 bases). Germline CDR1 reads MNHNS; CDR2 reads SASEGT. The V gene lost 1 base and the J gene lost 6 bases, with 15 bases spanning the gap. The CDR3 contains 15 residues. The CDR3 DNA follows: TGTGCCAGCAGTGAAGGAGACGAGGGGGAAGCTGAAGCTTTCTTT. Its protein is CASSEGDEGEAEAFF.

A remark on this clonotype: A much larger clone lies one base from this, so it may be a read error. The rearrangement links TRBV10-3 to TRBJ2-7; D unresolved. The germline V and J ends were trimmed by 5 bases and 5 bases, with 13 bases remaining between them. In germline, CDR1 is ENHRY, CDR2 SYGVKD. The CDR3 totals 13 residues. The CDR3 DNA sequence: TGTGCCATCAGTTCCCGCCTCAACCACGAGCAGTACTTC. Amino acids: CAISSRLNHEQYF.

This clonotype was seen at least ten times. The chain joins TRBV12-3 or TRBV12-4 to TRBJ1-1; D unclear. This CDR3 spans 13 amino acids. With 3 bases removed from V and 4 bases from J, the gap between germline ends came to 9 bases. This CDR3 reads CASSFGVPTEAFF. In DNA, the CDR3 is TGTGCCAGCAGTTTCGGGGTCCCCACTGAAGCTTTCTTT.

This clonotype was seen a few times. The V call is TRBV10-3, the J call TRBJ2-7; D possibly uses TRBD1 or TRBD2 (5 bases each). This CDR3 is 14 amino acids long. Germline CDR1 is ENHRY and CDR2 is SYGVKD. Trimming removed 6 bases from V and 0 bases from J, with 12 bases in between. Here the CDR3 reads CAIRGTESSYEQYF. The CDR3 bases are TGTGCCATCAGGGGGACGGAAAGCTCCTACGAGCAGTACTTC.

The rearrangement links TRBV28 to TRBJ1-6; D call uncertain. The CDR3 length is 13 residues. V dropped 4 bases and J dropped 8 bases, with 9 bases sitting between them. Per germline, CDR1 MDHEN and CDR2 SYDVKM. The CDR3 spells CASSSLGDSPLHF. CDR3 in DNA: TGTGCCAGCAGTTCCCTCGGGGATTCACCCCTCCACTTT.

The rearrangement joins TRBV5-1 to TRBJ2-4, with a weak D call TRBD1 (6 bases). Germline CDR1 SGHRS, CDR2 YFSETQ. This CDR3 contains 15 residues. V was shortened by 0 bases and J by 4 bases, with 11 bases between the two germline ends. CDR3 loop: CASSLASGVKNIQYF. The CDR3 DNA reads as TGCGCCAGCAGCTTGGCTTCAGGGGTTAAAAACATTCAGTACTTC. Full variable domain (rest looked up from reference TRBV5-1 and TRBJ2-4): KAGVTQTPRYLIKTRGQQVTLSCSPISGHRSVSWYQQTPGQGLQFLFEYFSETQRNKGNFPGRFSGRQFSNSRSEMNVSTLELGDSALYLCASSLASGVKNIQYFGAGTRLSVL.

This clonotype has only a few counts. The J gene is TRBJ1-2, the V gene TRBV18; D gene ambiguous. The CDR3 runs to 14 residues. V was clipped by 1 base and J by 4 bases, with 10 bases between them. Germline CDR1 and CDR2: KGHSH and LQKENI. The CDR3 is CASSPQPAGYGYTF. CDR3 coding DNA: TGTGCCAGCTCACCACAGCCCGCCGGCTATGGCTACACCTTC.

This clonotype was counted at least ten times. The rearrangement joins TRBV28 to TRBJ2-6; 7 nucleotides agree with TRBD1. This CDR3 contains 16 residues. The ends lost 5 bases at V and 2 bases at J; junction bases unmatched: 6. CDR1 and CDR2 from the germline V gene are MDHEN and SYDVKM. In nucleotides, the CDR3 is TGTGCCAGCAGTGACAGGGAGTTGCCTGGGGCCAACGTCCTGACTTTC. Its protein is CASSDRELPGANVLTF.

This clonotype was seen ten or more times. The chain combines TRBV27 with TRBJ2-7; the D gene is possibly TRBD2 (6 bases). V was clipped by 8 bases and J by 4 bases, with 12 bases between them. Germline assignment: CDR1 MNHEY and CDR2 SMNVEV (reference sequence). The CDR3 runs 12 residues. The CDR3: CASRSGGYEQYF. DNA of the CDR3: TGTGCCAGCCGTAGCGGTGGGTACGAGCAGTACTTC.

This chain joins TRBV6-1 and TRBJ2-7, with TRBD2 identical over 9 bases. The CDR3 spans 16 residues. Trimming took 7 bases from V and 3 from J; bases not matched to a gene: 13. Germline V CDR1 and CDR2: MNHNS, SASEGT. CDR3 residues: CASIYVSGSAYYEQYF. The CDR3 nucleotides are TGTGCCAGCATTTATGTTAGCGGGAGCGCCTACTACGAGCAGTACTTC.

The chain has TRBV7-9 and TRBJ2-1; D unclear. Trimming left V 2 bases short and J 0 bases short, with 5 bases between. CDR3 length: 14 residues. The germline CDR1 and CDR2 sequences are SEHNR and FQNEAQ (reference sequence). The CDR3 reads CASSLMDSYNEQFF. The CDR3, as DNA: TGTGCCAGCAGCTTAATGGACTCCTACAATGAGCAGTTCTTC. The full variable domain, with the rest looked up from reference TRBV7-9 and TRBJ2-1, is DTGVSQNPRHKITKRGQNVTFRCDPISEHNRLYWYRQTLGQGPEFLTYFQNEAQLEKSRLLSDRFSAERPKGSFSTLEIQRTEQGDSAMYLCASSLMDSYNEQFFGPGTRLTVL.

This clonotype was seen many times. This chain uses TRBV28 with TRBJ2-6; the D call may be TRBD1 or TRBD2 (6 bases each). Deletions cut 10 bases from V and 4 bases from J, with 20 bases between. CDR3 length equals 16 residues. Germline-derived CDR1 and CDR2 are MDHEN and SYDVKM. CDR3 sequence reads: CAINSRGESGANVLTF. CDR3 sequence (DNA): TGTGCCATTAACTCAAGGGGGGAGTCGGGGGCCAACGTCCTGACTTTC.

For this clonotype: With a much larger clone just one base away, this may be a read error. V usage is TRBV29-1 and J usage is TRBJ2-1; D unresolved. The J call is doubtful: the DNA matches TRBJ2-7 better. The CDR3 contains 12 residues. Germline CDR1 reads SQVTM; CDR2 reads ANQGSEA. CDR3 sequence (DNA): TGCAGCGTTGAAGTGGCCTACAATGAGCAGTACTTC. Translated: CSVEVAYNEQYF.

The table lists this clonotype with many counts. V gene TRBV24-1 combines with J gene TRBJ2-3; D may be TRBD1 (5 bases). In germline, CDR1 is KGHDR, CDR2 SFDVKD. V was pared by 1 base and J by 5 bases, with 12 bases between. The CDR3 loop spans 15 amino acids. The CDR3 sequence: CATSDLLGHGDTQYF. In DNA, the CDR3 is TGTGCCACCAGTGATTTACTGGGGCATGGAGATACGCAGTATTTT.

In this sample, this clonotype turned up many times. This chain links TRBV5-1 with TRBJ1-1; no definite D call. Deletions cut 3 bases from V and 0 bases from J, with 12 bases between. CDR1 and CDR2 (germline): SGHRS, YFSETQ. The CDR3 is 15 residues long. CDR3 DNA: TGCGCCAGCAGCTCTGTACAGAGTATGAACACTGAAGCTTTCTTT. As protein: CASSSVQSMNTEAFF.